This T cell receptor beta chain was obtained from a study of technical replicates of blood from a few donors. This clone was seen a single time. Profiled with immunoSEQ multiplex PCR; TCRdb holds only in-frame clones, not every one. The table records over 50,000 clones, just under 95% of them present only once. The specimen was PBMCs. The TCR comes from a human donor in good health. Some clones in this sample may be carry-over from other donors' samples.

CDR3 amino acids: CASSLEGREEQYF. In DNA form, the CDR3 reads TGCGCCAGCAGCTTGGAAGGACGGGAAGAGCAGTACTTC. The chain couples TRBV5-1 to TRBJ2-7; D might be TRBD2 (5 bases). V lost 0 bases to trimming and J lost 7 bases, with 11 bases between them. The CDR3 totals 13 residues. Per germline, CDR1 SGHRS and CDR2 YFSETQ.